This record looks at one T cell receptor (beta chain) sequence and its context. This sample is drawn from a study of cytomegalovirus exposure and HLA in healthy donors. Researchers ran the PCR with 60 Vbeta and 13 Jbeta primers. Libraries were prepared by immunoSEQ multiplex PCR; TCRdb keeps only in-frame clonotypes and omits some of them. The repertoire holds around 120,000 clones, with about 85% as singletons. This clonotype originated in a man aged 45-60 years in good health and CMV-seronegative. Specimen: PBMCs.

The CDR3 reads CASSLRGALWNTEAFF. The CDR3 nucleotides are TGCGCCAGCAGCTTGAGAGGTGCCTTGTGGAACACTGAAGCTTTCTTT. J is TRBJ1-1 and V is TRBV5-1, with unresolved D. Deletions cut 1 base from V and 1 base from J, with 14 bases between. CDR1 and CDR2 (germline): SGHRS, YFSETQ. The CDR3 runs to 16 residues.